These T cell receptor beta chains were read from a single sample in a study of molecular identifiers for immune sequencing clone quantification. TCRdb passed the PCR reads through MiXCR, listing each CDR3 protein once. The sample shows over 100,000 distinct CDR3 sequences, 35% of them seen only once. The sample was naive CD8+ T cells from blood, with Jurkat cell RNA spiked in. The receptor source for this set is a human donor in good health. Some libraries in this study had Jurkat cell RNA spiked in. Both conserved end residues are part of each CDR3. A D gene is named only where the DNA matches it firmly. The listing skips clone size in some rows; elsewhere it reads once, few, many or a size class.

v_gene: TRBV27; j_gene: TRBJ2-4; d_gene: .; abundance: many; CDR3aa: CASNGRGFDKNIQYF; CDR3nt: TGTGCCAGCAATGGTCGGGGGTTCGACAAAAACATTCAGTACTTC
v_gene: TRBV20-1; j_gene: TRBJ2-7; d_gene: .; abundance: .; CDR3aa: CSARGLRPYEQYF; CDR3nt: TGCAGTGCTAGGGGTTTGAGGCCCTACGAGCAGTACTTC
v_gene: TRBV28; j_gene: TRBJ2-7; d_gene: TRBD2; abundance: many; CDR3aa: CASSLGLEDEQYF; CDR3nt: TGTGCCAGCAGTCTGGGACTAGAGGACGAGCAGTACTTC
v_gene: TRBV6-5; j_gene: TRBJ1-5; d_gene: TRBD1; abundance: .; CDR3aa: CASGTGDAYSKQPQHF; CDR3nt: TGTGCCAGCGGGACAGGGGATGCCTATAGCAAGCAGCCCCAGCATTTT
v_gene: TRBV25-1; j_gene: TRBJ2-1; d_gene: .; abundance: .; CDR3aa: CASSGDGYNEQFF; CDR3nt: TGTGCCAGCAGTGGGGACGGGTACAATGAGCAGTTCTTC
v_gene: TRBV27; j_gene: TRBJ2-7; d_gene: TRBD1; abundance: .; CDR3aa: CAGSLGQTYEQYF; CDR3nt: TGTGCCGGCAGTTTGGGACAGACCTACGAGCAGTACTTC
v_gene: TRBV29-1; j_gene: TRBJ1-1; d_gene: .; abundance: .; CDR3aa: CSVGLGVNTDAFF; CDR3nt: TGCAGCGTGGGACTAGGGGTGAACACTGACGCTTTCTTT
v_gene: TRBV4-3; j_gene: TRBJ2-5; d_gene: .; abundance: few; CDR3aa: CASSQDLGEETQYF; CDR3nt: TGCGCCAGCAGCCAAGATTTAGGGGAAGAGACCCAGTACTTC
v_gene: TRBV10-3; j_gene: TRBJ2-1; d_gene: .; abundance: few; CDR3aa: CAISGAGITYNEQFF; CDR3nt: TGTGCCATCAGTGGGGCAGGGATAACTTACAATGAGCAGTTCTTC
v_gene: TRBV25-1; j_gene: TRBJ2-7; d_gene: .; abundance: .; CDR3aa: CASSGLLTYEQYF; CDR3nt: TGTGCCAGCAGTGGACTTCTCACCTACGAGCAGTACTTC
v_gene: TRBV28; j_gene: TRBJ2-7; d_gene: TRBD1; abundance: many; CDR3aa: CASSTRDSESYEQYF; CDR3nt: TGTGCCAGCAGTACACGGGACAGCGAATCCTACGAGCAGTACTTC
v_gene: TRBV14; j_gene: TRBJ1-2; d_gene: .; abundance: few; CDR3aa: CASSAQTGNYGYTF; CDR3nt: TGTGCCAGCAGCGCCCAGACAGGCAACTATGGCTACACCTTC
v_gene: TRBV3-2; j_gene: TRBJ2-7; d_gene: .; abundance: .; CDR3aa: CASSRDGCPGQLSSYEQYF; CDR3nt: TGTGCCAGCAGCCGAGATGGTTGTCCGGGACAGCTGAGCTCCTACGAGCAGTACTTC
v_gene: TRBV6-5; j_gene: TRBJ1-6; d_gene: .; abundance: .; CDR3aa: CATTQGNSPLHF; CDR3nt: TGTGCCACGACTCAGGGGAATTCACCCCTCCACTTT
v_gene: TRBV6-1; j_gene: TRBJ2-7; d_gene: .; abundance: .; CDR3aa: CASSEAGYEQYF; CDR3nt: TGTGCCAGCAGTGAAGCAGGGTACGAGCAGTACTTC
v_gene: TRBV7-9; j_gene: TRBJ1-4; d_gene: .; abundance: few; CDR3aa: CASSSDSLGREKLFF; CDR3nt: TGTGCCAGCAGTTCGGACAGCCTGGGACGTGAAAAACTGTTTTTT
v_gene: TRBV27; j_gene: TRBJ2-3; d_gene: TRBD2; abundance: few; CDR3aa: CASSTMGGGVSDTQYF; CDR3nt: TGTGCCAGCAGTACCATGGGGGGGGGAGTTTCAGATACGCAGTATTTT
v_gene: TRBV7-9; j_gene: TRBJ2-7; d_gene: TRBD2; abundance: once; CDR3aa: CASSSGLAGDYGQYF; CDR3nt: TGTGCCAGCAGCTCGGGACTAGCGGGGGACTACGGGCAGTACTTC
v_gene: TRBV20-1; j_gene: TRBJ2-1; d_gene: .; abundance: .; CDR3aa: CSAEAGVGDEQFF; CDR3nt: TGCAGTGCCGAGGCAGGGGTTGGTGATGAGCAGTTCTTC
v_gene: TRBV9; j_gene: TRBJ2-3; d_gene: TRBD1; abundance: many; CDR3aa: CASSAPIQGAVDTQYF; CDR3nt: TGTGCCAGCAGCGCCCCTATACAGGGGGCTGTAGATACGCAGTATTTT
v_gene: TRBV5-6; j_gene: TRBJ1-4; d_gene: .; abundance: .; CDR3aa: CASSYSGTIHEKLFF; CDR3nt: TGTGCCAGCAGCTATTCCGGGACAATTCATGAAAAACTGTTTTTT
v_gene: TRBV10-3; j_gene: TRBJ2-1; d_gene: .; abundance: .; CDR3aa: CASQHNSQETQFF; CDR3nt: TGTGCCAGTCAACACAATTCCCAAGAGACCCAGTTCTTC
v_gene: TRBV6-6; j_gene: TRBJ1-2; d_gene: TRBD1; abundance: .; CDR3aa: CASSCVAGGAYYGYTF; CDR3nt: TGTGCCAGCAGTTGCGTGGCAGGGGGCGCGTACTATGGCTACACCTTC
v_gene: TRBV28; j_gene: TRBJ1-5; d_gene: .; abundance: few; CDR3aa: CASSLTGGDQPQHF; CDR3nt: TGTGCCAGCAGTTTGACCGGGGGAGATCAGCCCCAGCATTTT
v_gene: TRBV6-2/TRBV6-3; j_gene: TRBJ1-5; d_gene: .; abundance: many; CDR3aa: CASSYSSVRYAQPQHF; CDR3nt: TGTGCCAGCAGTTACTCTTCTGTAAGGTATGCCCAGCCCCAGCATTTT
v_gene: TRBV18; j_gene: TRBJ2-7; d_gene: .; abundance: .; CDR3aa: CASSPPGVQNEQYF; CDR3nt: TGTGCCAGCTCACCACCGGGGGTACAGAACGAGCAGTACTTC
v_gene: TRBV5-1; j_gene: TRBJ2-4; d_gene: TRBD2; abundance: few; CDR3aa: CASSLRLAGGRAKNIQYF; CDR3nt: TGCGCCAGCAGCTTACGACTAGCGGGAGGGCGCGCCAAAAACATTCAGTACTTC
v_gene: TRBV20-1; j_gene: TRBJ1-6; d_gene: TRBD1; abundance: .; CDR3aa: CSADLAGQGDSPLHF; CDR3nt: TGCAGTGCTGACTTAGCAGGACAGGGCGATTCACCCCTCCACTTT
v_gene: TRBV9; j_gene: TRBJ2-5; d_gene: .; abundance: .; CDR3aa: CASSVGGTWYQETQYF; CDR3nt: TGTGCCAGCAGCGTAGGTGGTACTTGGTACCAAGAGACCCAGTACTTC
v_gene: TRBV12-5; j_gene: TRBJ2-1; d_gene: TRBD2; abundance: many; CDR3aa: CASGLVLTGTSEPREQFF; CDR3nt: TGTGCTAGTGGTTTGGTACTCACCGGGACTAGCGAGCCCCGTGAGCAGTTCTTC
v_gene: TRBV27; j_gene: TRBJ1-5; d_gene: .; abundance: .; CDR3aa: CASSQLGWPQLF; CDR3nt: TGTGCCAGCAGCCAACTGGGTTGGCCCCAGCTTTTT
v_gene: TRBV28; j_gene: TRBJ1-2; d_gene: .; abundance: .; CDR3aa: CASTESGYGYTF; CDR3nt: TGTGCCAGCACCGAAAGTGGCTATGGCTACACCTTC
v_gene: TRBV29-1; j_gene: TRBJ2-1; d_gene: TRBD2; abundance: many; CDR3aa: CSVDVASGSYNEQFF; CDR3nt: TGCAGCGTAGATGTCGCTAGCGGGAGCTACAATGAGCAGTTCTTC
v_gene: TRBV12-3/TRBV12-4; j_gene: TRBJ2-3; d_gene: .; abundance: few; CDR3aa: CATTPGLSADTQYF; CDR3nt: TGTGCCACCACCCCGGGTCTCTCCGCAGATACGCAGTATTTT
v_gene: TRBV15; j_gene: TRBJ2-2; d_gene: .; abundance: .; CDR3aa: CASSRAIPNTGELFF; CDR3nt: TGTGCCTCCAGCAGAGCGATACCGAACACCGGGGAGCTGTTTTTT
v_gene: TRBV10-3; j_gene: TRBJ2-3; d_gene: TRBD2; abundance: few; CDR3aa: CAIRRGLAGGVSTDTQYF; CDR3nt: TGTGCCATCAGGAGGGGACTAGCGGGAGGCGTGAGCACAGATACGCAGTATTTT
v_gene: TRBV29-1; j_gene: TRBJ2-2; d_gene: .; abundance: few; CDR3aa: CSVYLSSTGELFF; CDR3nt: TGCAGCGTTTACTTATCGAGCACCGGGGAGCTGTTTTTT
v_gene: TRBV28; j_gene: TRBJ2-3; d_gene: TRBD2; abundance: .; CDR3aa: CASKVYRGAGGPGDTQYF; CDR3nt: TGTGCCAGCAAAGTCTACCGTGGAGCGGGAGGGCCAGGAGATACGCAGTATTTT